The 18 T cell receptor beta chains given below trace back to one sample, sequenced in a study of spatial heterogeneity in lung cancer (dated by TCRdb to 2018 to 2020). These receptors lack a known antigen. To prepare the library, 5' RACE was applied. Sequencing was carried out with a NextSeq 500. The raw public data were reprocessed by TCRdb itself: fastp quality trimming at Q25, MiXCR clonotype calling, in-frame beta chains only. Identical CDR3 proteins give one entry, which carries the most common genes and DNA. The sample table holds about 27,000 distinct CDR3 sequences, of which about 7.6% were seen once. Of the sample, roughly 22% falls within the top ten clones. The study at large found these results: The tumor nonsynonymous mutation count correlated with the number of expanded intratumoral alpha and beta TCRs.

The sample's time point, from its label and the paper: sample taken at primary tumor resection. This sample comprised lung tumor tissue, obtained at surgery. These receptors came from a male donor with early-stage non-small cell lung cancer.

This clonotype was counted at least ten times. The V and J genes are TRBV7-2 and TRBJ1-2; D might be TRBD1 (6 bases). With 3 bases removed from V and 4 bases from J, the gap between germline ends came to 9 bases. Germline lookup yields CDR1 SGHTA and CDR2 FQGNSA. This CDR3 region has 13 residues. The CDR3 region has the DNA TGTGCCAGCAGCTTCGACAGGTCCTATGGCTACACCTTC. The encoded protein is CASSFDRSYGYTF.

This clonotype was seen many times. The V gene is TRBV7-2, the J gene TRBJ1-2; 7 bases match TRBD1. This CDR3 comprises 14 residues. Germline V gene lookup returns CDR1 SGHTA and CDR2 FQGNSA. Germline trimming cut 5 bases from V and 4 bases from J; bases unmatched to any gene: 7. CDR3 sequence reads: CASSTRQGVYGYTF. The CDR3 DNA sequence: TGTGCCAGCAGCACCCGACAGGGCGTCTATGGCTACACCTTC.

There are many counts of this clonotype. CDR3 amino acids: CASSPRTDGAQYF. In DNA, the CDR3 is TGTGCCAGCAGTCCCCGGACGGATGGGGCCCAGTACTTC. The V call is TRBV6-2 or TRBV6-3, the J call TRBJ2-5; no firm D call. This CDR3 has 13 amino acids. The V gene lost 5 bases and the J gene lost 9 bases, with 16 bases spanning the gap. Germline V gives CDR1 MNHEY, CDR2 SVGEGT.

The chain's CDR3 is CSAPRIIATDTQYF. Written as DNA, the CDR3 is TGCAGTGCCCCGAGAATTATAGCCACAGATACGCAGTATTTT. V is TRBV20-1 and J is TRBJ2-3; no reliable D call. The CDR3 is made up of 14 amino acids. The V end was cut by 6 bases, the J end by 2 bases, with 15 bases between. Germline CDR1 is DFQATT and CDR2 is SNEGSKA (reference sequence).

This clonotype has ten or more counts. The chain uses TRBV6-5 and TRBJ1-4, with D uncertain. The CDR3 is 13 residues long. Germline V CDR1 and CDR2: MNHEY, SVGAGI. V was trimmed by 2 bases and J by 4 bases, leaving 5 bases between them. In nucleotides, the CDR3 is TGTGCCAGCAGTTACAGATTTAATGAAAAACTGTTTTTT. It yields the protein CASSYRFNEKLFF.

This clonotype came up many times. V and J are TRBV27 and TRBJ2-7; 9 nucleotides match TRBD1. This CDR3 region has 16 residues. The junction had 6 bases not matched to a gene; V was cut back by 1 base and J by 2 bases. CDR1 is MNHEY, CDR2 SMNVEV, per germline (reference sequence). This CDR3 reads CASSLLGTGMTYEQYF. Written as DNA, the CDR3 is TGTGCCAGCAGTTTATTGGGGACAGGGATGACCTACGAGCAGTACTTC.

The chain joins TRBV5-4 to TRBJ2-2; TRBD2 aligns across 8 bases. Germline lookup yields CDR1 SGHNT and CDR2 YYREEE (reference sequence). Unmatched junction bases numbered 7, after V lost 3 bases and J lost 6 bases. The CDR3 length is 15 residues. This CDR3 is CASSYGLAGAGELFF. In DNA, the CDR3 is TGTGCCAGCAGCTATGGACTAGCTGGGGCCGGGGAGCTGTTTTTT.

The chain recombines TRBV5-1 with TRBJ2-1, with TRBD2 matching 8 bases. V shed 1 base, J shed 7 bases, and the junction held 10 bases outside the gene matches. Looked up from germline, CDR1 is SGHRS and CDR2 is YFSETQ. This CDR3 contains 16 residues. CDR3 region: CASSLPAGGDFNEQFF. The CDR3 bases are TGCGCCAGCAGCTTGCCGGCGGGGGGAGATTTTAATGAGCAGTTCTTC.

This clonotype was detected ten times or more. V is TRBV5-5 and J is TRBJ2-5; D perhaps matches TRBD2 (6 bases). V was cut by 4 bases and J by 5 bases, with 12 bases left in between. This CDR3 is 13 amino acids long. Germline assignment: CDR1 SGHKS and CDR2 YYEKEE (reference sequence). CDR3 nucleotides: TGTGCCAGCAGCCGACTAGAAGGGGAGACCCAGTACTTC. Protein product: CASSRLEGETQYF.

This clonotype came up many times. The rearrangement uses TRBV5-4 and TRBJ2-1; 11 bases are shared with TRBD2. CDR1 and CDR2 from the germline V gene are SGHNT and YYREEE (reference sequence). The junction had 7 bases not matched to a gene; V was cut back by 4 bases and J by 7 bases. This CDR3 contains 15 residues. This CDR3 is CASSVLAGVANEQFF. CDR3 nucleotide sequence: TGTGCCAGCAGCGTACTAGCGGGGGTTGCGAATGAGCAGTTCTTC.

This clonotype is medium-sized by share. The chain uses TRBV25-1 and TRBJ1-2; D gene uncertain. CDR3 length: 13 amino acids. Germline CDR1 MGHDK, CDR2 SYGVNS. Trimming took off 4 bases at V and 1 base at J, with 7 bases between the two ends. This CDR3 reads CASSGTYNYGYTF. As DNA, the CDR3 is TGTGCCAGCAGTGGGACCTATAACTATGGCTACACCTTC.

This clonotype has a count of ten or more. V gene TRBV10-3 combines with J gene TRBJ2-1, with TRBD2 matching 11 bases. Germline CDR1 is ENHRY and CDR2 is SYGVKD. V was pared by 5 bases and J by 5 bases, with 11 bases of the junction left unmatched. There are 17 residues in the CDR3. The CDR3: CAISPHGVAGGDNEQFF. The CDR3 nucleotides read TGTGCCATCAGTCCCCACGGGGTAGCGGGGGGGGACAATGAGCAGTTCTTC.

This clonotype was counted ten times or more. The chain links TRBV15 to TRBJ2-1; maybe TRBD2 (5 bases). Germline CDR1 reads LNHNV; CDR2 reads YYDKDF (reference sequence). Trimming pared 0 bases from V and 6 bases from J, leaving 18 bases between. The CDR3 contains 17 residues. The CDR3 protein is CATSRDHPGIQGNEQFF. The CDR3, as DNA: TGTGCCACCAGCAGAGATCACCCGGGGATCCAAGGCAATGAGCAGTTCTTC.

This clonotype was observed many times. The CDR3 DNA follows: TGCGCCAGCAGCTTCAGCATGAACACTGAAGCTTTCTTT. Amino acid sequence: CASSFSMNTEAFF. The chain couples TRBV5-1 to TRBJ1-1; D unclear. Germline V gene lookup returns CDR1 SGHRS and CDR2 YFSETQ. The V and J ends lost 2 bases and 0 bases respectively, with 5 bases between them. The CDR3 runs 13 residues.

This clonotype has at least ten counts. The chain carries TRBV11-2 and TRBJ2-1, with 10 bases matching TRBD2. The CDR3 runs 15 residues. The germline gives CDR1 SGHAT, CDR2 FQNNGV. V shed 2 bases and J 7 bases; nucleotides not matched to a gene: 5. The CDR3, as DNA: TGTGCCAGCAGCTTAACGGGACTAGCGCTTAATGAGCAGTTCTTC. It is translated as CASSLTGLALNEQFF.

This clonotype was seen many times. The chain links TRBV6-5 to TRBJ1-2, with D maybe TRBD1 (6 bases). V lost 5 bases to trimming and J lost 5 bases, with 15 bases between them. This CDR3 region has 14 residues. Germline V gene lookup returns CDR1 MNHEY and CDR2 SVGAGI. CDR3 DNA: TGTGCCAGCAGTGAGGACAGAGCTCCATATGGCTACACCTTC. The encoded protein is CASSEDRAPYGYTF.

The sample holds many counts of this clonotype. The rearrangement uses TRBV9 and TRBJ1-1; no clear D gene. The CDR3 loop spans 16 amino acids. V dropped 0 bases and J dropped 0 bases, with 12 bases sitting between them. CDR1 is SGDLS and CDR2 is YYNGEE in the germline V gene. The DNA for the CDR3 is TGTGCCAGCAGCGTAGGAGGAGTTGGAGTGAACACTGAAGCTTTCTTT. This encodes CASSVGGVGVNTEAFF.

The table lists this clonotype with a few counts. The chain links TRBV13 to TRBJ2-7; D is unresolved. The CDR3 has 13 amino acids. V dropped 2 bases and J dropped 1 base, with 6 bases sitting between them. CDR1 and CDR2 (germline): PRHDT, FYEKMQ (reference sequence). CDR3 residues: CASSLRQSYEQYF. CDR3 nucleotide sequence: TGTGCCAGCAGCTTACGGCAGTCCTACGAGCAGTACTTC.